These T cell receptor beta chains were read from a single sample in a study of blood T cell repertoires in COVID-19. Profiled with immunoSEQ multiplex PCR; TCRdb holds only in-frame clones, not every one. The sample holds 150,000 to 200,000 clones, 90% to 95% seen once. Sequenced: peripheral blood. The receptors shown here come from a woman aged 55-70 years with COVID-19, enrolled during active disease. Each CDR3 is given with its conserved first and last residue. D genes are given only for firm matches. Clone size, where shown, is once, few, many, or a class for clones that have expanded.

TRBJ1-1,TRBV3-1/TRBV3-2,large,.,CASSQDPGPRGGYNTEAFF,TGTGCCAGCAGCCAAGATCCTGGCCCCCGCGGGGGGTATAACACTGAAGCTTTCTTT
TRBJ2-3,TRBV10-3,.,.,CAIRVGGESTDTQYF,TGTGCCATCAGAGTGGGCGGGGAAAGCACAGATACGCAGTATTTT
TRBJ2-2,TRBV19,.,.,CASSSGSHTGELFF,TGTGCCAGTAGTTCGGGGTCGCACACCGGGGAGCTGTTTTTT
TRBJ1-1,TRBV7-9,once,.,CASSFPNTEAFF,TGTGCCAGCAGCTTTCCTAACACTGAAGCTTTCTTT
TRBJ2-7,TRBV7-3,.,TRBD1,CASSSAGTGVVNEQYF,TGTGCCAGCAGCTCCGCCGGGACAGGGGTGGTTAACGAGCAGTACTTC
TRBJ1-5,TRBV6-6,.,.,CASSYEEFGHQPQHF,TGTGCCAGCAGTTACGAAGAATTTGGGCATCAGCCCCAGCATTTT
TRBJ2-7,TRBV7-9,.,.,CASSLVGGIEQYF,TGTGCCAGCAGCTTAGTGGGCGGGATTGAGCAGTACTTC
TRBJ1-4,TRBV5-1,.,TRBD1,CASSLSGTGNKKLFF,TGCGCCAGCAGCCTCTCCGGGACAGGGAACAAAAAACTGTTTTTT
TRBJ1-5,TRBV19,.,TRBD1,CASTTRQGMNQPQHF,TGTGCCAGTACCACCCGACAGGGTATGAATCAGCCCCAGCATTTT
TRBJ1-1,TRBV4-1,.,.,CASSQEVRREAFF,TGCGCCAGCAGCCAAGAAGTCCGCCGGGAGGCTTTCTTT
TRBJ1-2,TRBV30,.,.,CAWSVGPLDGGGYTF,TGTGCCTGGAGTGTCGGACCCCTAGACGGAGGTGGCTACACCTTC
TRBJ1-5,TRBV5-1,.,.,CASSFNGDNQPQHF,TGCGCCAGCAGCTTCAACGGGGACAATCAGCCCCAGCATTTT
TRBJ2-7,TRBV18,.,.,CASSYDRTTYEQYF,TGTGCCAGCTCGTACGACAGGACGACCTACGAGCAGTACTTC
TRBJ2-1,TRBV11-2,.,TRBD1,CASSRTGTYNEQFF,TGTGCCAGCAGTCGGACAGGGACCTACAATGAGCAGTTCTTC
TRBJ2-5,TRBV9,.,.,CDSTTNTGGPKYF,TGTGACAGCACCACCAATACAGGTGGACCTAAGTACTTC
TRBJ2-7,TRBV9,.,.,CASSVEVGDSYEQYF,TGTGCCAGCAGCGTAGAGGTCGGAGACTCCTACGAGCAGTACTTC
TRBJ1-5,TRBV7-9,.,.,CASSAVGGWDQPQHF,TGTGCCAGCAGCGCCGTTGGGGGCTGGGATCAGCCCCAGCATTTT
TRBJ2-2,TRBV11-3,.,TRBD1,CASSPRTGVDTGELFF,TGTGCCAGCAGCCCCCGGACAGGGGTTGACACCGGGGAGCTGTTTTTT
TRBJ1-2,TRBV9,.,.,CASSDDRRSYGYTF,TGTGCCAGCAGCGACGACAGGCGGAGCTATGGCTACACCTTC
TRBJ2-3,TRBV4-2,.,.,CASSQGRGDTQYF,TGTGCCAGCAGCCAAGGTAGAGGGGATACGCAGTATTTT
TRBJ1-1,TRBV5-1,.,TRBD1,CASSLGRQGSDTEAFF,TGCGCCAGCAGCTTGGGTCGACAGGGGTCGGACACTGAAGCTTTCTTT
TRBJ2-3,TRBV11-2,.,TRBD2,CASSSGLAGSTDTQYF,TGTGCCAGCAGCTCAGGACTAGCGGGTAGCACAGATACGCAGTATTTT
TRBJ2-7,TRBV7-2,.,.,CASSLQGFGYEQYF,TGTGCCAGCAGCCTTCAGGGGTTTGGCTACGAGCAGTACTTC
TRBJ1-3,TRBV7-2,.,.,CASSLSGTGNTIYF,TGTGCCAGCAGCTTATCAGGGACTGGAAACACCATATATTTT
TRBJ1-2,TRBV14,.,.,CASSQDRGISYTF,TGTGCCAGCAGCCAAGATCGGGGAATCTCCTACACCTTC
TRBJ1-1,TRBV3-1/TRBV3-2,.,.,CASSQGWGGIVEAFF,TGTGCCAGCAGCCAAGGGTGGGGGGGCATAGTTGAAGCTTTCTTT
TRBJ1-2,TRBV7-2,.,.,CASSFDRTANYGYTF,TGTGCCAGCAGCTTTGACCGGACAGCGAACTATGGCTACACCTTC
TRBJ1-2,TRBV7-2,.,.,CASSSWGGYGYTF,TGTGCCAGCAGCTCCTGGGGGGGCTATGGCTACACCTTC
TRBJ1-1,TRBV3-1/TRBV3-2,.,.,CASSPYQGSGTEAFF,TGTGCCAGCAGCCCCTACCAGGGGTCTGGGACTGAAGCTTTCTTT
TRBJ1-3,TRBV19,.,TRBD1,CASSMEVQGAGGNTIYF,TGTGCCAGTAGTATGGAGGTTCAGGGGGCTGGAGGAAACACCATATATTTT
TRBJ2-7,TRBV23-1,once,TRBD1,CASSQSDRVEQYF,TGCGCCAGCAGTCAATCTGACAGGGTCGAGCAGTACTTC
TRBJ1-1,TRBV5-1,.,TRBD1,CASFRDRLGNTEAFF,TGCGCCAGCTTCCGGGACAGGTTGGGAAACACTGAAGCTTTCTTT
TRBJ2-7,TRBV5-1,.,TRBD2,CASSWTDSSGGYEQYF,TGCGCCAGCAGCTGGACCGATTCCTCGGGGGGCTACGAGCAGTACTTC
TRBJ1-4,TRBV30,.,.,CAWSETLEKLFF,TGTGCCTGGAGCGAGACACTTGAAAAACTGTTTTTT
TRBJ2-7,TRBV5-1,.,TRBD2,CASSLRLAGGSSYEQYF,TGCGCCAGCAGCTTGCGGCTAGCGGGGGGAAGCTCCTACGAGCAGTACTTC
TRBJ1-2,TRBV7-9,.,TRBD1,CASSPRQGPYGYTF,TGTGCCAGCAGCCCACGACAGGGGCCCTATGGCTACACCTTC
TRBJ1-1,TRBV5-5,.,.,CASRLMGGRNTEAFF,TGTGCCAGCAGACTGATGGGGGGGCGGAACACTGAAGCTTTCTTT
TRBJ1-2,TRBV30,.,TRBD1,CAWTPGTGAGYTF,TGTGCCTGGACTCCCGGGACAGGGGCCGGCTACACCTTC
TRBJ1-3,TRBV21-1,.,.,CASSNHRGLGGNTIYF,TGTGCCAGCAGCAACCACAGGGGACTAGGGGGAAACACCATATATTTT
TRBJ1-4,TRBV19,.,.,CASVGGATNEKLFF,TGTGCCAGCGTCGGAGGGGCGACTAATGAAAAACTGTTTTTT
TRBJ1-5,TRBV18,.,.,CASSPSQDPYSNQPQHF,TGTGCCAGCTCACCGTCACAGGATCCGTATAGCAATCAGCCCCAGCATTTT
TRBJ2-5,TRBV4-2,.,TRBD2,CASSQVGGGQETQYF,TGTGCCAGCAGCCAAGTCGGGGGGGGGCAGGAGACCCAGTACTTC
TRBJ2-7,TRBV18,.,.,CASSPSPGKTGEQYF,TGTGCCAGCTCACCCTCGCCGGGAAAGACGGGCGAGCAGTACTTC
TRBJ2-2,TRBV9,.,TRBD2,CASSLRTSGGANTGELFF,TGTGCCAGCAGCCTCCGGACTAGCGGGGGGGCGAACACCGGGGAGCTGTTTTTT
TRBJ1-5,TRBV7-3,.,TRBD1,CASSRDRDQPQHF,TGTGCCAGCAGCCGGGACAGAGATCAGCCCCAGCATTTT
TRBJ1-5,TRBV6-2/TRBV6-3,once,.,CASSYTGNNQPQHF,TGTGCCAGCAGTTACACAGGTAACAATCAGCCCCAGCATTTT
TRBJ2-4,TRBV10-1,.,.,CASSEGPPTGSKNIQYF,TGCGCCAGCAGTGAGGGGCCCCCTACAGGATCTAAAAACATTCAGTACTTC
TRBJ2-7,TRBV18,.,TRBD2,CASSRGEGKKYF,TGTGCCAGCTCCCGGGGGGAGGGAAAGAAGTACTTC
TRBJ1-1,TRBV7-2,.,.,CASSLETGGAFF,TGTGCCAGCAGCTTAGAGACCGGGGGGGCTTTCTTT
TRBJ2-3,TRBV30,.,.,CAWSVGASTDTQYF,TGTGCCTGGAGTGTGGGGGCTAGCACAGATACGCAGTATTTT
TRBJ1-4,TRBV4-1,.,TRBD1,CASSHRIRGPTNEKLFF,TGCGCCAGCAGCCACAGAATAAGGGGGCCTACTAATGAAAAACTGTTTTTT
TRBJ1-3,TRBV19,.,.,CASSMGGHRSGNTIYF,TGTGCCAGTAGTATGGGAGGGCACCGCTCTGGAAACACCATATATTTT
TRBJ2-1,TRBV3-1/TRBV3-2,.,TRBD2,CASSRGGNEQFF,TGTGCCAGCAGCCGGGGGGGCAATGAGCAGTTCTTC
TRBJ2-5,TRBV5-4,.,.,CASSNRDQETQYF,TGTGCCAGCAGCAACCGGGACCAAGAGACCCAGTACTTC